These T cell receptor beta chains were read from a single sample in a study of CD8+CD57+ T cells in acquired aplastic anemia. TCRdb re-called the reads with MiXCR, one entry per CDR3 protein. The sample carries 250,000 to 300,000 distinct CDR3 sequences, roughly 50% recorded once. The sequencing input was sorted CD4+, CD8+, or CD8+CD57+ T cells (not recorded which) from PBMCs. The receptors were sampled from a human donor with severe aplastic anemia or a healthy control (not recorded which). Both conserved end residues are part of each CDR3. A D gene is named only where the DNA matches it firmly. Not all rows give a size; the values are once, few, many and, for expanded clones, a class.

d_call | j_call | clone_size | v_call | cdr3_aa | cdr3_nt
. | TRBJ2-7 | . | TRBV29-1 | CSATWQGPQYF | TGCAGCGCTACGTGGCAGGGCCCTCAGTACTTC
. | TRBJ2-3 | . | TRBV15 | CATSPGGGTDTQYF | TGTGCCACCAGCCCAGGGGGGGGCACAGATACGCAGTATTTT
. | TRBJ1-4 | . | TRBV5-8 | CAITTGSGSEKLFF | TGTGCCATCACTACCGGGAGCGGGAGTGAAAAACTGTTTTTT
. | TRBJ2-7 | . | TRBV5-5 | CASSLARTNEQYF | TGTGCCAGCAGCTTGGCAAGAACCAATGAGCAGTACTTC
TRBD2 | TRBJ2-3 | . | TRBV29-1 | CSVVPAGGDTKYF | TGCAGCGTTGTTCCAGCGGGAGGAGATACGAAGTATTTT
. | TRBJ2-1 | many | TRBV5-1 | CASSLSAQGGNEQFF | TGCGCCAGCAGCTTGTCGGCTCAGGGTGGCAATGAGCAGTTCTTC
. | TRBJ1-4 | many | TRBV9 | CASSVMGGQGEKLFF | TGTGCCAGCAGCGTCATGGGGGGGCAGGGTGAAAAACTGTTTTTT
. | TRBJ2-3 | . | TRBV20-1 | CSARAQGPSTDTQYF | TGCAGTGCTAGAGCACAGGGACCGAGCACAGATACGCAGTATTTT
. | TRBJ2-5 | once | TRBV20-1 | CSAPPLGPGQETQYF | TGCAGTGCTCCTCCGCTGGGCCCGGGTCAAGAGACCCAGTACTTC
. | TRBJ1-1 | . | TRBV2 | CASITGTEAFF | TGTGCCAGCATAACCGGGACTGAAGCTTTCTTT
. | TRBJ2-7 | many | TRBV7-2 | CASSFWTSYEQYF | TGTGCCAGCAGCTTTTGGACCAGCTACGAGCAGTACTTC
. | TRBJ1-6 | . | TRBV12-3/TRBV12-4 | CASSPGIYNSPLHF | TGTGCCAGCAGTCCCGGGATCTATAATTCACCCCTCCACTTT
. | TRBJ1-6 | . | TRBV10-3 | CAISEIEGSPLHF | TGTGCCATCAGTGAGATCGAGGGCTCACCCCTCCACTTT
. | TRBJ1-6 | . | TRBV2 | CASEEVTSYNSPLHF | TGTGCCAGCGAAGAGGTAACCTCCTATAATTCACCCCTCCACTTT
. | TRBJ1-2 | . | TRBV2 | CASSFGGGYGYTF | TGTGCCAGCAGCTTCGGGGGCGGGTATGGCTACACCTTC